This T cell receptor (beta chain) was retrieved from a study of T cells expressing NK-cell markers. Study information: Researchers got TCR beta repertoires out of sorted CD3+CD56+NKG2C+, CD3+CD56+NKG2C- and CD3+CD56-NKG2C+ T cells. Just one sequenced donor of eight was HCMV-seronegative, while seven were seropositive. Study results and caveats: A range of about 1.0-7.5% of CD8+ T cells consisted of dominant NKG2C+ clonotypes in about six donors.

Germline-derived CDR1 and CDR2 are MNHEY and SVGEGT. The CDR3 runs 16 residues. Production of TCR beta cDNA relied on 5'RACE template switching with UMIs. TCRdb derives one entry per CDR3 protein from the 5' RACE reads, leaving out DNA. This repertoire includes about 450,000 distinct CDR3 sequences. A word on this clonotype: The antigen remains unidentified.

The TCR originated in a woman between 18 and 69 years old in good health. The chain joins TRBV6-2 or TRBV6-3 to TRBJ1-2; the D call from TCRdb, TRBD1, cannot be confirmed without DNA. Sequences were obtained from blood T cells: a sorted CD56 or NKG2C T cell subset, CD4+ or CD8+ T cells, or bulk PBMC T cells (not recorded which). The CDR3 is CASSGQGLVFDYGYTF.